This T cell receptor (beta chain) was identified in a study of CD8+ T cells in alopecia areata. Findings of the study overall: The study found higher clonality in lesional than normal scalp, especially in alopecia totalis/universalis. Persistence during tofacitinib was seen for many expanded lesional clones in scalp and blood. Tofacitinib significantly decreased scalp clonality and expanded CD8+ clones among top 100.

The CDR3 runs 13 residues. Germline V gene sequence: CDR1 MNHEY, CDR2 SVGAGI. V gave up 6 bases and J gave up 8 bases, with 15 bases separating them. RNA was isolated and reverse transcribed to cDNA, the sequencing template. TCRdb keeps only in-frame clones here, not all; method: immunoSEQ multiplex PCR. The table records approximately 280,000 clones, 58% of them present only once. Worth noting for this clone: What it binds is not known.

Treatment in this sample: oral pan-JAK inhibitor, 5-10 mg twice daily. The source material was CD4+ T cells sorted from blood, sampled at week 24, from a patient treated with tofacitinib. The rearrangement uses TRBV6-5 and TRBJ2-3; possible D gene TRBD1, 6 bases. This TCR was recovered from a human donor with alopecia areata. CDR3 coding DNA: TGTGCCAGCAGCCCGAACAGGGCAGCTACGCAGTATTTT. Translating gives CASSPNRAATQYF.